The 18 T cell receptor beta chains below were found in one sample sequenced in a study of T cell changes during pregnancy in multiple sclerosis. Measured with immunoSEQ multiplex PCR; TCRdb has only the in-frame clones, and not every one. The sample has 85,000 to 100,000 clones; roughly 90% are singletons. The sequenced sample was peripheral blood, obtained in the first trimester of pregnancy. The receptors stem from a female donor with multiple sclerosis, enrolled in a pregnancy study.

The chain has TRBV19 and TRBJ2-7; 9 bases fit TRBD2. The CDR3 covers 15 residues. Germline CDR1 and CDR2: LNHDA and SQIVND (reference sequence). Trimming cost V 5 bases and J 5 bases; bases outside gene matches: 10. CDR3 nucleotides: TGTGCCAGTAGTGCAGGACTAGCGACGCCTGACGAGCAGTACTTC. This sequence encodes CASSAGLATPDEQYF.

This clone has only one observation. The rearrangement uses TRBV29-1 and TRBJ1-4, with 8 bases lining up with TRBD1. Germline V gives CDR1 SQVTM, CDR2 ANQGSEA. The V gene end was trimmed by 7 bases and the J gene end by 5 bases; junction bases not matched to a gene: 6. The CDR3 is 13 amino acids. The CDR3 DNA reads as TGCAGCGCACGGGACAGGACGAATGAAAAACTGTTTTTT. It specifies CSARDRTNEKLFF.

This chain links TRBV19 with TRBJ1-1; D is perhaps TRBD1 (5 bases). The germline V gene encodes CDR1 LNHDA and CDR2 SQIVND (reference sequence). The V and J ends lost 7 bases and 11 bases respectively, with 17 bases between them. The CDR3 has 12 amino acids. The CDR3: CASTTAEFRAFF. The CDR3 DNA sequence: TGTGCCAGTACGACAGCCGAGTTTCGCGCTTTCTTT.

This clone was picked up a small number of times. This chain links TRBV19 with TRBJ1-1; D is uncertain. Looked up from germline, CDR1 is LNHDA and CDR2 is SQIVND (reference sequence). This CDR3 has 13 amino acids. V gave up 7 bases and J gave up 0 bases, with 9 bases separating them. This chain's CDR3 is CASIEGMNTEAFF. For the CDR3, the DNA is TGTGCCAGTATTGAGGGCATGAACACTGAAGCTTTCTTT.

In its sample, this clone was seen once. The chain combines TRBV5-4 with TRBJ2-2; 7 bases line up with TRBD2. The CDR3 contains 15 residues. Germline-derived CDR1 and CDR2 are SGHNT and YYREEE (reference sequence). V dropped 6 bases and J dropped 4; count of bases not matched to a gene: 9. The CDR3 DNA is TGTGCCAGCACCACGGGGGGAGAGATCACCGGGGAGCTGTTTTTT. Protein product: CASTTGGEITGELFF.

The chain uses TRBV18 and TRBJ1-5; no firm D call. Germline values: CDR1 KGHSH, CDR2 LQKENI. The ends were cut back, 2 bases at V and 5 bases at J, with 7 bases in the middle. CDR3 length: 13 amino acids. Here the CDR3 DNA reads TGTGCCAGCTCACCAGACTTAGATCAGCCCCAGCATTTT. The encoded protein is CASSPDLDQPQHF.

This clone was seen just once. The gene calls are TRBV28 and TRBJ2-3; 7 bases agree with TRBD2. Losses at the gene ends were 5 bases for V and 3 bases for J; bases not matched to a gene: 11. The CDR3 covers 16 residues. Germline CDR1 MDHEN, CDR2 SYDVKM. CDR3 bases: TGTGCCAGCAGTGCCCAAAGCGGGATGGGTACAGATACGCAGTATTTT. Translating it yields CASSAQSGMGTDTQYF.

The chain uses TRBV5-6 and TRBJ2-1; D possibly corresponds to TRBD1 (7 bases). Germline values: CDR1 SGHDT, CDR2 YYEEEE. The CDR3 covers 15 residues. V lost 0 bases and J lost 7, with 14 bases in between. The CDR3 bases are TGTGCCAGCAGCTTGGCCCCGACAGGGAGGAATGAGCAGTTCTTC. It specifies CASSLAPTGRNEQFF.

The chain recombines TRBV4-1 with TRBJ1-1; no clear D gene. V lost 0 bases to trimming and J lost 5 bases, with 13 bases between them. Looked up from germline, CDR1 is MGHRA and CDR2 is YSYEKL. The CDR3 totals 15 residues. The CDR3 DNA follows: TGCGCCAGCAGCCAAGACGAGCGGGGTAATACTGAAGCTTTCTTT. Amino acids: CASSQDERGNTEAFF.

A remark on this clone: The same CDR3 is also encoded by other DNA sequences in this sample. V usage is TRBV19 and J usage is TRBJ2-7; TRBD1 agrees at 9 bases. V lost 8 bases and J lost 4; bases outside the gene matches: 0. CDR1 and CDR2 from the germline V gene are LNHDA and SQIVND (reference sequence). The CDR3 has 11 residues. The CDR3 DNA sequence: TGTGCCAGTGGACAGGGGTACGAGCAGTACTTC. Translating gives CASGQGYEQYF.

This sequence joins TRBV5-1 and TRBJ2-3, with D unresolved. The CDR3 loop spans 14 amino acids. Germline lookup yields CDR1 SGHRS and CDR2 YFSETQ. Deletions cut 3 bases from V and 2 bases from J, with 10 bases between. The CDR3 reads CASSWAQLTDTQYF. DNA of the CDR3: TGCGCCAGCAGCTGGGCACAGCTCACAGATACGCAGTATTTT.

The chain has TRBV10-3 and TRBJ1-1, with a possible D match to TRBD1 (5 bases). This CDR3 comprises 16 residues. With 4 bases removed from V and 2 bases from J, the gap between germline ends came to 17 bases. Germline V gene data show CDR1 as ENHRY and CDR2 as SYGVKD. The CDR3 reads CAISGPRDSYNTEAFF. The CDR3 DNA sequence: TGTGCCATCAGTGGTCCCCGGGACTCTTACAACACTGAAGCTTTCTTT.

In its sample, this clone was seen a few times. The J gene is TRBJ1-1, the V gene TRBV4-1, with a tentative D call TRBD1 (6 bases). CDR3 size: 18 residues. Germline V gene lookup returns CDR1 MGHRA and CDR2 YSYEKL. Trimming stripped 0 bases from V and 3 bases from J, with 20 bases between. CDR3 region: CASSQEVAGDLIDTEAFF. The CDR3 DNA reads TGCGCCAGCAGCCAAGAAGTGGCAGGGGATCTGATAGACACTGAAGCTTTCTTT.

This clone was detected once. This chain connects TRBV5-1 to TRBJ2-1; 9 nucleotides align to TRBD2. This CDR3 has 15 amino acids. CDR1 and CDR2 (germline): SGHRS, YFSETQ. V gave up 0 bases and J gave up 5 bases; unmatched junction bases: 3. The CDR3 DNA follows: TGCGCCAGCAGCTTGGTAGCGGGGGCCGACAATGAGCAGTTCTTC. Translated: CASSLVAGADNEQFF.

The genes are TRBV7-2 and TRBJ2-5, with D perhaps TRBD2 (6 bases). From germline, CDR1 is SGHTA and CDR2 FQGNSA. This CDR3 comprises 14 residues. Trimming took 4 bases from V and 2 from J, leaving 11 bases between them. For the CDR3, the DNA is TGTGCCAGCAGCTCATCTAGCGAACAAGAGACCCAGTACTTC. Its protein is CASSSSSEQETQYF.

This chain links TRBV15 with TRBJ1-1; possible D gene TRBD1, 5 bases. Germline V CDR1 and CDR2: LNHNV, YYDKDF (reference sequence). The CDR3 loop spans 12 amino acids. V lost 0 bases, J lost 9 bases, and 8 bases lay in between. The CDR3 region has the DNA TGTGCCACCAGCAGAGATGCAGGGAAAGCTTTCTTT. Translating gives CATSRDAGKAFF.

This clone was counted once. The chain has TRBV7-9 and TRBJ2-1; D unclear. V dropped 3 bases and J dropped 4 bases, with 4 bases sitting between them. The germline gives CDR1 SEHNR, CDR2 FQNEAQ (reference sequence). The CDR3 contains 12 residues. The CDR3 region is CASSLRYNEQFF. DNA for the CDR3: TGTGCCAGCAGCTTGAGATACAATGAGCAGTTCTTC.

The gene calls are TRBV7-9 and TRBJ1-1, with D uncertain. Trimming removed 2 bases at V and 0 bases at J, with 10 bases between. There are 15 residues in the CDR3. Per germline, CDR1 SEHNR and CDR2 FQNEAQ (reference sequence). CDR3 DNA sequence: TGTGCCAGCAGCTTACAGCGGCAGCTGAACACTGAAGCTTTCTTT. The encoded protein is CASSLQRQLNTEAFF.